This entry concerns a single TCR beta chain. At one boundary the junction diverges from the germline segment, which might be a read error. These data belong to a study of tumor-infiltrating lymphocytes in primary liver carcinoma. For the study at large: T1-T3 N0M0 was the stage of the tumors, which were about 4.2 to 11 cm across.

Priming with a constant-region primer yielded TCR beta cDNA from 400 to 500 ng total RNA. ARM-PCR, slightly modified, supplied the TCR beta libraries through three nested multiplex PCR rounds. PCR rounds one and two used TRBV1-TRBV30 forward primers with a C-beta reverse primer for 9 to 10 cycles each. Via MiXCR, TCRdb re-called the multiplex PCR reads, giving one row per CDR3 protein. Of 95,000 to 150,000 distinct CDR3 sequences detected, roughly three fifths appear once; the ten largest clones hold 9.3%. Co-extraction yielded RNA and DNA from 20-30 mg of unsorted bulk tissue. This CDR3 spans 12 amino acids. The germline V gene has CDR1 SGHAT and CDR2 FQNNGV.

J is TRBJ2-3 and V is TRBV11-2; no clear D. The sample consisted of liver tumor tissue from sampling region 1. Subset of the sample: tumor region T1, superior pole. This sequence was found in a woman aged 55-69 years with primary liver carcinoma and hepatitis B virus infection. The CDR3 sequence is CASNPLEDTQYF. The CDR3, as DNA: TGTGCCAGCAACCCCCTTGAGGATACACAGTATTTT.